The rows below give T cell receptor beta chains drawn from one sample of a study of blood T cell repertoires in COVID-19. Sequenced by immunoSEQ multiplex PCR; TCRdb stores in-frame clones only, minus some. Here the sample spans 300,000 to 500,000 clones, more than 75% being singletons. Sequencing used PBMCs or T cells enriched from blood (not recorded which). These TCRs come from a woman aged 25 to 39 with acute COVID-19. Both conserved end residues are part of each CDR3. A D gene is named only where the DNA matches it firmly. The size field is filled for only some rows; it gives once, few, many or a size class.

V gene: TRBV7-9
J gene: TRBJ1-1
D gene: TRBD1
clone size: NA
CDR3 protein: CASSHYLTGALSEAFF
CDR3 DNA: TGTGCCAGCAGCCACTATTTGACAGGGGCCTTAAGTGAAGCTTTCTTT

V gene: TRBV9
J gene: TRBJ1-4
D gene: TRBD1
clone size: NA
CDR3 protein: CASSVGGTDEKLFF
CDR3 DNA: TGTGCCAGCAGCGTTGGGGGGACAGATGAAAAACTGTTTTTT

V gene: TRBV11-1
J gene: TRBJ2-1
D gene: TRBD1
clone size: once
CDR3 protein: CASSAGDRERASEQFF
CDR3 DNA: TGTGCCAGCAGCGCAGGAGACAGGGAGCGAGCCAGTGAGCAGTTCTTC

V gene: TRBV12-5
J gene: TRBJ2-3
D gene: TRBD2
clone size: NA
CDR3 protein: CASGTGTSGVTDTQYF
CDR3 DNA: TGTGCTAGTGGTACCGGGACTAGCGGGGTAACAGATACGCAGTATTTT

V gene: TRBV19
J gene: TRBJ1-2
D gene: NA
clone size: NA
CDR3 protein: CASSQGVYGYTF
CDR3 DNA: TGTGCCAGTTCACAGGGAGTGTATGGCTACACCTTC

V gene: TRBV7-3
J gene: TRBJ2-3
D gene: NA
clone size: once
CDR3 protein: CASSLTPGAADTQYF
CDR3 DNA: TGTGCCAGCAGCTTAACCCCAGGGGCGGCAGATACGCAGTATTTT

V gene: TRBV4-1
J gene: TRBJ1-1
D gene: TRBD1
clone size: once
CDR3 protein: CASSQGTGGMVLYTEAFF
CDR3 DNA: TGCGCCAGCAGCCAAGGGACAGGGGGTATGGTTTTGTACACTGAAGCTTTCTTT

V gene: TRBV6-4
J gene: TRBJ1-6
D gene: NA
clone size: NA
CDR3 protein: CASSDSGGAHYNSPLHF
CDR3 DNA: TGTGCCAGCAGTGACTCAGGAGGGGCGCATTATAATTCACCCCTCCACTTT

V gene: TRBV21-1
J gene: TRBJ2-1
D gene: NA
clone size: NA
CDR3 protein: CASTRPYNEQFF
CDR3 DNA: TGTGCCAGCACCCGTCCCTACAATGAGCAGTTCTTC

V gene: TRBV24-1
J gene: TRBJ2-1
D gene: NA
clone size: NA
CDR3 protein: CATSDRRGGLDEQFF
CDR3 DNA: TGTGCCACCAGTGATCGCCGAGGGGGTTTGGATGAGCAGTTCTTC

V gene: TRBV27
J gene: TRBJ1-1
D gene: TRBD1
clone size: NA
CDR3 protein: CASSEGGTATEAFF
CDR3 DNA: TGTGCCAGCAGTGAAGGAGGGACAGCCACTGAAGCTTTCTTT

V gene: TRBV7-8
J gene: TRBJ1-6
D gene: NA
clone size: NA
CDR3 protein: CASSLATGDSPLHF
CDR3 DNA: TGTGCCAGCAGCTTAGCGACGGGGGATTCACCCCTCCACTTT

V gene: TRBV2
J gene: TRBJ2-7
D gene: TRBD1
clone size: NA
CDR3 protein: CASGGTGTPYEQYF
CDR3 DNA: TGTGCCAGCGGCGGGACAGGGACCCCCTACGAGCAGTACTTC

V gene: TRBV9
J gene: TRBJ1-3
D gene: NA
clone size: NA
CDR3 protein: CASSVGSWGGSDTIYF
CDR3 DNA: TGTGCCAGCAGCGTGGGGAGTTGGGGGGGTAGCGACACCATATATTTT

V gene: TRBV6-1
J gene: TRBJ1-1
D gene: NA
clone size: NA
CDR3 protein: CASSDFWTVLAEAFF
CDR3 DNA: TGTGCCAGCAGTGATTTTTGGACAGTTTTGGCTGAAGCTTTCTTT

V gene: TRBV28
J gene: TRBJ1-5
D gene: TRBD1
clone size: NA
CDR3 protein: CASSPGTANQPQHF
CDR3 DNA: TGTGCCAGCAGCCCAGGGACAGCAAATCAGCCCCAGCATTTT

V gene: TRBV18
J gene: TRBJ2-1
D gene: TRBD2
clone size: NA
CDR3 protein: CASSPPRGERDNEQFF
CDR3 DNA: TGTGCCAGCTCACCCCCCCGGGGGGAGAGGGACAATGAGCAGTTCTTC

V gene: TRBV5-6
J gene: TRBJ1-5
D gene: TRBD1
clone size: NA
CDR3 protein: CASSYGQDPGPQHF
CDR3 DNA: TGTGCCAGCAGCTACGGACAGGACCCGGGGCCCCAGCATTTT

V gene: TRBV24-1
J gene: TRBJ2-3
D gene: TRBD1
clone size: once
CDR3 protein: CATSDWDRGLGDTQYF
CDR3 DNA: TGTGCCACCAGTGACTGGGACAGGGGGCTGGGAGATACGCAGTATTTT

V gene: TRBV24-1
J gene: TRBJ1-2
D gene: NA
clone size: NA
CDR3 protein: CATSDWRSGYGYTF
CDR3 DNA: TGTGCCACCAGTGATTGGAGGAGCGGGTATGGCTACACCTTC

V gene: TRBV2
J gene: TRBJ1-2
D gene: TRBD1
clone size: NA
CDR3 protein: CASSNRGPVHGYTF
CDR3 DNA: TGTGCCAGCAGTAACAGGGGGCCGGTTCATGGCTACACCTTC

V gene: TRBV7-2
J gene: TRBJ2-7
D gene: NA
clone size: NA
CDR3 protein: CASSLARPSSYEQYF
CDR3 DNA: TGTGCCAGCAGCTTAGCCCGGCCTAGCTCCTACGAGCAGTACTTC

V gene: TRBV5-6
J gene: TRBJ2-7
D gene: TRBD2
clone size: NA
CDR3 protein: CASSTRTSGFLYEQYF
CDR3 DNA: TGTGCCAGCAGCACCAGGACTAGCGGATTCCTTTACGAGCAGTACTTC

V gene: TRBV3-1/TRBV3-2
J gene: TRBJ2-2
D gene: TRBD1
clone size: NA
CDR3 protein: CASSQGTGLVGELFF
CDR3 DNA: TGTGCCAGCAGCCAGGGGACAGGGTTAGTCGGGGAGCTGTTTTTT

V gene: TRBV10-2
J gene: TRBJ2-3
D gene: NA
clone size: few
CDR3 protein: CASSPRQKGDTQYF
CDR3 DNA: TGCGCCAGCAGTCCCCGACAGAAAGGAGATACGCAGTATTTT

V gene: TRBV2
J gene: TRBJ2-2
D gene: TRBD1
clone size: NA
CDR3 protein: CASRKDRGGTGELFF
CDR3 DNA: TGTGCCAGCAGGAAGGACAGGGGAGGTACCGGGGAGCTGTTTTTT

V gene: TRBV4-1
J gene: TRBJ2-7
D gene: NA
clone size: NA
CDR3 protein: CASSQETGLDEQYF
CDR3 DNA: TGCGCCAGCAGCCAAGAAACAGGGCTCGACGAGCAGTACTTC

V gene: TRBV29-1
J gene: TRBJ1-4
D gene: NA
clone size: NA
CDR3 protein: CSVAFRVNEKLFF
CDR3 DNA: TGCAGCGTCGCCTTCAGGGTAAATGAAAAACTGTTTTTT